Listed below are T cell receptor beta chains from one sample, sequenced in a study of blood T cell repertoires in COVID-19. The protocol was immunoSEQ multiplex PCR, while the TCRdb copy is restricted to in-frame clones and leaves out a portion. The sample holds fewer than 150,000 clones, nearly 90% seen once. The sequenced sample was peripheral blood. The receptor source for this set is a woman between 70 and 85 years old who had recovered from COVID-19. Both conserved end residues are part of each CDR3. Each record gives: V gene, clone size, J gene, CDR3 length, D gene, CDR3 protein, CDR3 DNA. The D gene is left open where the match is weak. A row's size may be missing; if present it is once, few, many or a size class.

V: TRBV2
size: .
J: TRBJ1-2
length: 14
D: TRBD1
CDR3: CASSRTGSNYGYTF
DNA: TGTGCCAGCAGCCGGACAGGGTCCAACTATGGCTACACCTTC

V: TRBV7-3
size: .
J: TRBJ2-7
length: 14
D: TRBD2
CDR3: CASSLGGGNYEQYF
DNA: TGTGCCAGCAGCTTAGGCGGGGGAAACTACGAGCAGTACTTC

V: TRBV2
size: .
J: TRBJ2-1
length: 15
D: TRBD1
CDR3: CASSVNRGRLNEQFF
DNA: TGTGCCAGCAGTGTCAACAGGGGGAGGTTGAATGAGCAGTTCTTC

V: TRBV7-9
size: .
J: TRBJ2-7
length: 14
D: .
CDR3: CASNTGFLRGEQYF
DNA: TGTGCCAGCAACACAGGTTTCCTAAGGGGCGAGCAGTACTTC

V: TRBV9
size: .
J: TRBJ1-6
length: 13
D: TRBD1
CDR3: CASSWTGYSPLHF
DNA: TGTGCCAGCAGCTGGACAGGCTACTCACCCCTCCACTTT

V: TRBV4-2
size: .
J: TRBJ2-7
length: 16
D: TRBD2
CDR3: CASSQDRGRESYEQYF
DNA: TGTGCCAGCAGCCAAGACCGGGGGAGGGAATCCTACGAGCAGTACTTC

V: TRBV18
size: once
J: TRBJ2-6
length: 21
D: TRBD2
CDR3: CASRRATGTSGTTSGANVLTF
DNA: TGTGCCAGCCGCCGGGCCACCGGGACTAGCGGGACCACCTCTGGGGCCAACGTCCTGACTTTC

V: TRBV4-1
size: .
J: TRBJ2-1
length: 17
D: TRBD2
CDR3: CASSQGGSSGLYNEQFF
DNA: TGCGCCAGCAGCCAGGGCGGGAGTAGCGGACTTTACAATGAGCAGTTCTTC

V: TRBV5-1
size: once
J: TRBJ1-6
length: 17
D: TRBD1
CDR3: CASSSRQGASYNSPLHF
DNA: TGCGCCAGCAGCTCCCGACAGGGGGCCTCCTATAATTCACCCCTCCACTTT

V: TRBV9
size: .
J: TRBJ2-5
length: 16
D: TRBD2
CDR3: CASSVASGRLQETQYF
DNA: TGTGCCAGCAGCGTAGCCAGCGGGAGGCTACAAGAGACCCAGTACTTC

V: TRBV18
size: .
J: TRBJ1-6
length: 19
D: .
CDR3: CASSPLTSGTVGENSPLHF
DNA: TGTGCCAGCTCACCTTTGACGTCCGGGACTGTGGGGGAAAATTCACCCCTCCACTTT

V: TRBV7-8
size: .
J: TRBJ2-7
length: 15
D: .
CDR3: CASSHRDKASYEQYF
DNA: TGTGCCAGCAGCCACAGGGACAAAGCCTCCTACGAGCAGTACTTC

V: TRBV4-1
size: .
J: TRBJ1-2
length: 15
D: .
CDR3: CASSQASRTVGGYTF
DNA: TGCGCCAGCAGCCAAGCCTCACGGACAGTCGGCGGCTACACCTTC

V: TRBV5-4
size: .
J: TRBJ1-2
length: 15
D: .
CDR3: CASSLDQGWNYGYTF
DNA: TGTGCCAGCAGCTTGGACCAGGGGTGGAACTATGGCTACACCTTC

V: TRBV2
size: .
J: TRBJ1-6
length: 12
D: TRBD1
CDR3: CASSEADRGGKF
DNA: TGTGCCAGCAGTGAAGCGGACAGGGGGGGCAAGTTT

V: TRBV7-2
size: .
J: TRBJ2-1
length: 13
D: .
CDR3: CASSLGRHNEQFF
DNA: TGTGCCAGCAGCTTAGGGAGGCACAATGAGCAGTTCTTC

V: TRBV5-1
size: .
J: TRBJ2-7
length: 13
D: .
CDR3: CASSHGRAGEQYF
DNA: TGCGCCAGCAGCCACGGACGGGCGGGCGAGCAGTACTTC

V: TRBV5-1
size: .
J: TRBJ2-2
length: 15
D: TRBD2
CDR3: CASSLGLAGPGELFF
DNA: TGCGCCAGCAGCTTGGGACTAGCGGGGCCCGGGGAGCTGTTTTTT

V: TRBV24-1
size: .
J: TRBJ2-7
length: 15
D: .
CDR3: CATSDPTGRSYEQYF
DNA: TGTGCCACCAGTGACCCGACAGGGAGGTCCTACGAGCAGTACTTC

V: TRBV28
size: once
J: TRBJ2-7
length: 16
D: TRBD1
CDR3: CASRPFGTGGSYEQYF
DNA: TGTGCCAGCAGACCCTTTGGTACAGGGGGGTCCTACGAGCAGTACTTC

V: TRBV6-5
size: .
J: TRBJ2-7
length: 16
D: TRBD1
CDR3: CASSYAGQGTSYEQYF
DNA: TGTGCCAGCAGTTACGCGGGACAGGGGACCTCCTACGAGCAGTACTTC

V: TRBV19
size: .
J: TRBJ1-5
length: 14
D: .
CDR3: CASSIHTPREPQHF
DNA: TGTGCCAGTAGTATACACACCCCGAGGGAGCCCCAGCATTTT

V: TRBV29-1
size: .
J: TRBJ2-3
length: 13
D: .
CDR3: CSVARGITDTQYF
DNA: TGCAGCGTTGCCAGGGGAATCACAGATACGCAGTATTTT

V: TRBV5-6
size: .
J: TRBJ2-5
length: 17
D: TRBD2
CDR3: CASSLDSPRGAGETQYF
DNA: TGTGCCAGCAGCTTGGATTCTCCGCGGGGGGCCGGAGAGACCCAGTACTTC

V: TRBV7-2
size: .
J: TRBJ2-7
length: 13
D: .
CDR3: CASSLSGLDEQYF
DNA: TGTGCCAGCAGCTTGAGCGGGCTTGATGAGCAGTACTTC

V: TRBV9
size: .
J: TRBJ2-5
length: 15
D: TRBD2
CDR3: CASSDGGGHQETQYF
DNA: TGTGCCAGCAGCGACGGGGGAGGGCACCAAGAGACCCAGTACTTC

V: TRBV13
size: .
J: TRBJ2-1
length: 16
D: TRBD2
CDR3: CASSLLSTSDYNEQFF
DNA: TGTGCCAGCAGCTTATTGTCCACTAGCGATTACAATGAGCAGTTCTTC

V: TRBV3-1/TRBV3-2
size: .
J: TRBJ2-7
length: 18
D: .
CDR3: CASSQESSTPSLAYEQYF
DNA: TGTGCCAGCAGCCAAGAGAGTAGTACCCCATCTTTGGCCTACGAGCAGTACTTC

V: TRBV30
size: .
J: TRBJ1-1
length: 13
D: .
CDR3: CAWSAQSRAEAFF
DNA: TGTGCCTGGAGTGCACAGAGCAGGGCCGAAGCTTTCTTT

V: TRBV28
size: .
J: TRBJ2-7
length: 11
D: .
CDR3: CAIGASYEQYF
DNA: TGTGCCATAGGGGCCTCCTACGAGCAGTACTTC

V: TRBV7-8
size: .
J: TRBJ2-1
length: 17
D: TRBD2
CDR3: CASSSPRRGGAYNEQFF
DNA: TGTGCCAGCAGCTCCCCCCGTCGGGGGGGGGCTTACAATGAGCAGTTCTTC

V: TRBV7-3
size: .
J: TRBJ2-3
length: 14
D: TRBD2
CDR3: CASSPGLETDTQYF
DNA: TGTGCCAGCAGCCCCGGACTAGAGACAGATACGCAGTATTTT

V: TRBV7-6
size: .
J: TRBJ2-7
length: 15
D: TRBD2
CDR3: CASSLGLAGSHEQYF
DNA: TGTGCCAGCAGCTTAGGACTAGCGGGGAGTCACGAGCAGTACTTC

V: TRBV7-9
size: .
J: TRBJ1-4
length: 14
D: TRBD1
CDR3: CASSPTGESEKLFF
DNA: TGTGCCAGCAGCCCGACAGGGGAAAGTGAAAAACTGTTTTTT

V: TRBV6-5
size: .
J: TRBJ1-2
length: 14
D: .
CDR3: CASSKGQPNYGYTF
DNA: TGTGCCAGCAGCAAAGGACAACCTAACTATGGCTACACCTTC

V: TRBV2
size: .
J: TRBJ1-5
length: 12
D: TRBD1
CDR3: CASRDRGQPQHF
DNA: TGTGCCAGCAGGGACAGGGGACAGCCCCAGCATTTT

V: TRBV27
size: .
J: TRBJ2-2
length: 17
D: TRBD2
CDR3: CASSLAGADVDTGELFF
DNA: TGTGCCAGCAGTTTAGCGGGAGCGGATGTTGACACCGGGGAGCTGTTTTTT

V: TRBV7-2
size: .
J: TRBJ2-1
length: 19
D: TRBD2
CDR3: CASSLVGLAGVGGYNEQFF
DNA: TGTGCCAGCAGCTTAGTAGGACTAGCGGGAGTGGGCGGGTACAATGAGCAGTTCTTC

V: TRBV5-1
size: .
J: TRBJ2-7
length: 13
D: .
CDR3: CASSLGRPHEQYF
DNA: TGCGCCAGCAGCTTAGGCAGGCCCCACGAGCAGTACTTC

V: TRBV7-9
size: .
J: TRBJ1-5
length: 13
D: .
CDR3: CASSRTADQPQHF
DNA: TGTGCCAGCAGCCGGACAGCCGATCAGCCCCAGCATTTT

V: TRBV3-1/TRBV3-2
size: .
J: TRBJ2-7
length: 18
D: .
CDR3: CASSHKGETGRLSYEQYF
DNA: TGTGCCAGCAGCCACAAGGGAGAGACAGGACGCCTTTCCTACGAGCAGTACTTC

V: TRBV7-8
size: .
J: TRBJ1-2
length: 14
D: .
CDR3: CASSSSAGYYGYTF
DNA: TGTGCCAGCAGCTCCAGCGCGGGGTACTATGGCTACACCTTC

V: TRBV6-2/TRBV6-3
size: few
J: TRBJ2-3
length: 15
D: .
CDR3: CASSYGEFPTDTQYF
DNA: TGTGCCAGCAGTTACGGGGAGTTCCCCACAGATACGCAGTATTTT

V: TRBV18
size: once
J: TRBJ1-5
length: 14
D: .
CDR3: CASSPYGGNQPQHF
DNA: TGTGCCAGCTCACCATACGGTGGTAATCAGCCCCAGCATTTT

V: TRBV7-2
size: .
J: TRBJ2-7
length: 13
D: .
CDR3: CASSRDFRGEQYF
DNA: TGTGCCAGCAGTCGGGACTTCCGGGGGGAGCAGTACTTC

V: TRBV28
size: .
J: TRBJ2-1
length: 16
D: TRBD2
CDR3: CASSPGTTHSYNEQFF
DNA: TGTGCCAGCAGTCCCGGGACTACCCACTCCTACAATGAGCAGTTCTTC

V: TRBV27
size: .
J: TRBJ2-1
length: 15
D: TRBD2
CDR3: CASSPILAGDHEQFF
DNA: TGTGCCAGCAGTCCGATACTAGCGGGAGATCACGAGCAGTTCTTC

V: TRBV18
size: .
J: TRBJ1-2
length: 13
D: .
CDR3: CASSPQKISGYTF
DNA: TGTGCCAGCTCACCACAAAAAATCAGTGGCTACACCTTC

V: TRBV7-3
size: few
J: TRBJ1-1
length: 14
D: .
CDR3: CASRSGEDWTEAFF
DNA: TGTGCCAGCAGGTCCGGGGAGGATTGGACTGAAGCTTTCTTT

V: TRBV5-5
size: .
J: TRBJ2-7
length: 16
D: TRBD2
CDR3: CASSPGGSPSSYEQYF
DNA: TGTGCCAGCAGTCCCGGGGGGAGTCCGAGCTCCTACGAGCAGTACTTC

V: TRBV15
size: .
J: TRBJ2-7
length: 15
D: .
CDR3: CATSRGVAEGYEQYF
DNA: TGTGCCACCAGCAGAGGGGTAGCGGAGGGCTACGAGCAGTACTTC

V: TRBV6-5
size: .
J: TRBJ2-3
length: 15
D: TRBD2
CDR3: CASIWTRRGTDTQYF
DNA: TGTGCCAGCATTTGGACTAGACGGGGGACAGATACGCAGTATTTT

V: TRBV5-6
size: .
J: TRBJ2-7
length: 15
D: TRBD2
CDR3: CASSRVSGRGYEQYF
DNA: TGTGCCAGCAGCCGAGTATCCGGGAGGGGGTACGAGCAGTACTTC

V: TRBV28
size: .
J: TRBJ2-1
length: 16
D: .
CDR3: CASRNPGRSSYNEQFF
DNA: TGTGCCAGCAGGAACCCTGGTCGGAGCTCCTACAATGAGCAGTTCTTC